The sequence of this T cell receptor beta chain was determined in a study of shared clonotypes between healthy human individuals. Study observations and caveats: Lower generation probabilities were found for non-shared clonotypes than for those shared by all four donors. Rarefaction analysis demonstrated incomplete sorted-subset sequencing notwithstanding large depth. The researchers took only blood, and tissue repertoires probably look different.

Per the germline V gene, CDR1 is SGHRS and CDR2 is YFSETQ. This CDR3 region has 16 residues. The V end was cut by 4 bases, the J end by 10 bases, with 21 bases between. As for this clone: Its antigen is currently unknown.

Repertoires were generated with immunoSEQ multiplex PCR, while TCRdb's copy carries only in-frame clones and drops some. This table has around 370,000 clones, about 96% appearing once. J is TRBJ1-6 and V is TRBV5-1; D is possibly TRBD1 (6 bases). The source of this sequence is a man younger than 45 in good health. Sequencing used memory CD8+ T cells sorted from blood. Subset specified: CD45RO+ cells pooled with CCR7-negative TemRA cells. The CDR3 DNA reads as TGCGCCAGCAGCCCGCGGAACAGGGTAGAGGGGTCACCCCTCCACTTT. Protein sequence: CASSPRNRVEGSPLHF.